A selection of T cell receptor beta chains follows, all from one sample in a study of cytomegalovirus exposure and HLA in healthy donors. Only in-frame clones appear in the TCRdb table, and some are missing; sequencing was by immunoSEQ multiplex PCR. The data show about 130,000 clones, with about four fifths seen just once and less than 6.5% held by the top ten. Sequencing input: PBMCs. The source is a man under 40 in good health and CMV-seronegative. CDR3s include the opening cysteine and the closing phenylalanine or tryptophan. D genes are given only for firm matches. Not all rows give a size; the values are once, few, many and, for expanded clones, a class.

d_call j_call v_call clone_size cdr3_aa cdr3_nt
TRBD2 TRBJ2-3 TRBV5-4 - CASRAGGTSGTDTQYF TGTGCCAGCAGAGCTGGGGGGACTAGCGGCACAGATACGCAGTATTTT
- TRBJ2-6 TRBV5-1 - CASSSSGTTTGRGANVLTF TGCGCCAGCAGCTCATCAGGAACCACCACAGGAAGGGGGGCCAACGTCCTGACTTTC
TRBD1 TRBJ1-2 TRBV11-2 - CASSRGQGLYGYTF TGTGCCAGCAGCCGGGGACAGGGACTTTATGGCTACACCTTC
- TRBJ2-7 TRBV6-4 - CASSEGGLGDYEQYF TGTGCCAGCAGTGAAGGGGGTCTGGGGGACTACGAGCAGTACTTC
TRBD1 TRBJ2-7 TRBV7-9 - CASIRSGTGTYEQYF TGTGCCAGCATCAGATCCGGGACAGGAACCTACGAGCAGTACTTC
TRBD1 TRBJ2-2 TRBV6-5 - CASKLTGAGTGELFF TGTGCCAGCAAACTCACAGGGGCGGGCACCGGGGAGCTGTTTTTT
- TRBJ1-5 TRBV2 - CASSVGREVVQPQHF TGTGCCAGCAGTGTGGGCAGGGAGGTTGTTCAGCCCCAGCATTTT
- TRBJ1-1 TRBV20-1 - CSARYNTEAFF TGCAGTGCTAGGTATAACACTGAAGCTTTCTTT
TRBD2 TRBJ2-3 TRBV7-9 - CASGLAGGPWSDTQYF TGTGCCAGCGGACTAGCGGGGGGGCCTTGGTCAGATACGCAGTATTTT
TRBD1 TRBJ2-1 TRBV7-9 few CASSLDRGRLYEQFF TGTGCCAGCAGCTTAGACAGGGGGCGCTTGTATGAGCAGTTCTTC
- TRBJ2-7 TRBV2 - CASSDRVGEQYF TGTGCCAGCAGTGATCGGGTTGGCGAGCAGTACTTC
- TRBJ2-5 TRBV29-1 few CSVRHLMYQETQYF TGCAGCGTTAGACACCTCATGTACCAAGAGACCCAGTACTTC
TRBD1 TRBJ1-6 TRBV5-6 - CASSSTGSPNPFHF TGTGCCAGCAGCTCGACAGGGTCCCCGAATCCTTTCCACTTT
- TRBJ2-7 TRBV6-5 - CASQGHSPYEQYF TGTGCCAGCCAGGGACACTCACCCTACGAGCAGTACTTC
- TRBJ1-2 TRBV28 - CASSLPGTYGYTF TGTGCCAGCAGTCTCCCGGGAACCTATGGCTACACCTTC
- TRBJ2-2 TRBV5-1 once CASSLLQGPGELFF TGCGCCAGCAGCTTGCTTCAGGGGCCCGGGGAGCTGTTTTTT
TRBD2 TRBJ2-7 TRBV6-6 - CASRPTSGAIYEQYF TGTGCCAGCAGACCTACTAGCGGGGCGATCTACGAGCAGTACTTC
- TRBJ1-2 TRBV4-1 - CASSHPGSYGYTF TGCGCCAGCAGCCACCCCGGGTCCTATGGCTACACCTTC
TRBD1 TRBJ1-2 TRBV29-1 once CSVGTGGANYGYTF TGCAGCGTTGGGACAGGGGGCGCTAACTATGGCTACACCTTC
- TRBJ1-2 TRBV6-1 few CASSVSSYGYTF TGTGCCAGCAGTGTATCCAGTTATGGCTACACCTTC
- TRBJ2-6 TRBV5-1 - CASSAGSGANVLTF TGCGCCAGCAGCGCAGGGTCTGGGGCCAACGTCCTGACTTTC
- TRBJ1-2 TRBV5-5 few CASSLGGGNYGYTF TGTGCCAGCAGCTTGGGGGGAGGTAACTATGGCTACACCTTC
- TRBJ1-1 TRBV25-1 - CASSEYPLSGEAFF TGTGCCAGCAGTGAATACCCACTCTCAGGTGAAGCTTTCTTT
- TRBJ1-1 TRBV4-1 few CASSQDPNRRYTEAFF TGCGCCAGCAGCCAAGATCCAAACAGGCGATACACTGAAGCTTTCTTT
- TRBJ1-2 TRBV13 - CASSSPRSEANYGYTF TGTGCCAGCAGCTCCCCGCGGTCCGAAGCTAACTATGGCTACACCTTC
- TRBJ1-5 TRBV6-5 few CASNERGNSNQPQHF TGTGCCAGCAACGAAAGGGGAAATAGCAATCAGCCCCAGCATTTT
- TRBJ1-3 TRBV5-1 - CASSLNGGEDTIYF TGCGCCAGCAGCTTGAACGGCGGGGAAGACACCATATATTTT
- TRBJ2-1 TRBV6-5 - CASSPPGYNEQFF TGTGCCAGCAGTCCCCCGGGTTACAATGAGCAGTTCTTC
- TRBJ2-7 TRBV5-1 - CASSLYIGGSGYEQYF TGCGCCAGCAGCTTGTACATCGGTGGCTCGGGTTACGAGCAGTACTTC
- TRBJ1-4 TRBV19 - CASSLQGSGKKLFF TGTGCCAGTAGCCTTCAGGGATCAGGGAAAAAACTGTTTTTT
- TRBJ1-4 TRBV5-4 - CASSNQGGAEKLFF TGTGCCAGCAGCAACCAGGGAGGGGCCGAAAAACTGTTTTTT
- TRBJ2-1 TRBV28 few CASSSSSRGWRGTYNEQFF TGTGCCAGCAGTTCCTCCAGCAGGGGGTGGCGGGGAACCTACAATGAGCAGTTCTTC
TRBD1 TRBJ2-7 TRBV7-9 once CASSLVGQGAAEQYF TGTGCCAGCAGCTTAGTGGGACAGGGGGCGGCCGAGCAGTACTTC
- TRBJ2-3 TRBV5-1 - CASSLGLGADTQYF TGCGCCAGCAGCTTGGGGCTAGGCGCAGATACGCAGTATTTT
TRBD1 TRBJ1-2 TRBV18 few CASSQTTGTGFGYTF TGTGCCAGCTCACAGACCACCGGGACAGGGTTTGGCTACACCTTC
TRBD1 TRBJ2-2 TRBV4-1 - CASSKPGQGNTGELFF TGCGCCAGCTCTAAGCCCGGACAGGGGAACACCGGGGAGCTGTTTTTT
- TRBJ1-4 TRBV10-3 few CAISESTITQGPRAKLFF TGTGCCATCAGTGAATCTACTATCACACAGGGTCCCAGGGCAAAACTGTTTTTT
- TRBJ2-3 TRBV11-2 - CASSLGDTSTDTQYF TGTGCCAGCAGCTTAGGGGACACTAGCACAGATACGCAGTATTTT
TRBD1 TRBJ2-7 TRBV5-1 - CASRNGTGLSYEQYF TGCGCCAGCAGAAACGGGACAGGACTCTCCTACGAGCAGTACTTC
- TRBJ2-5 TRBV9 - CASSVAGQETQYF TGTGCCAGCAGCGTGGCGGGGCAAGAGACCCAGTACTTC
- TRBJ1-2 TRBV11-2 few CASSPGLLVIYGYTF TGTGCCAGCAGTCCCGGACTCCTAGTCATCTATGGCTACACCTTC
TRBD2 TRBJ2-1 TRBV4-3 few CASSQGTSPPNNEQFF TGCGCCAGCAGCCAGGGGACTAGCCCCCCCAACAATGAGCAGTTCTTC
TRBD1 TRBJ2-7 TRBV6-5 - CASSYTGQGGSYEQYF TGTGCCAGCAGTTACACGGGACAGGGAGGCTCCTACGAGCAGTACTTC
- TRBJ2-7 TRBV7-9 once CASSSTAGDNEQYF TGTGCCAGCAGCTCAACGGCAGGGGATAACGAGCAGTACTTC
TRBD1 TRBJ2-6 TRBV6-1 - CASSRDSSGANVLTF TGTGCCAGCAGTAGGGACAGCTCTGGGGCCAACGTCCTGACTTTC
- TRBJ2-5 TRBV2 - CASSEQEETQYF TGTGCCAGCAGTGAACAGGAAGAGACCCAGTACTTC
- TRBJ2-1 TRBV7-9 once CASSLAASNEQFF TGTGCCAGCAGCTTAGCGGCCTCCAATGAGCAGTTCTTC
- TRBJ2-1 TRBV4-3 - CASSPTESSYNEQFF TGCGCCAGCAGCCCTACAGAAAGCTCCTACAATGAGCAGTTCTTC
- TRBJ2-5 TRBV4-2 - CASSRNSHLQETQYF TGTGCCAGCAGCCGCAACTCGCATCTCCAAGAGACCCAGTACTTC
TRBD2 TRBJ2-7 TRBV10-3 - CAISDFLGLAGDEQYF TGTGCCATCAGTGACTTCTTGGGACTAGCGGGGGACGAGCAGTACTTC
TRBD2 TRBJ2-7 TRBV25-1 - CASSEWTSGDSSYEQYF TGTGCCAGCAGTGAATGGACTAGCGGGGATAGCTCCTACGAGCAGTACTTC